This is a list of T cell receptor beta chains from one sample in a study of CXCR3-negative and CXCR3-positive naive CD8 T cells. TCRdb re-called the 5' RACE reads and catalogs CDR3 proteins one per entry, DNA excluded. This table holds 70,000 to 100,000 distinct CDR3 sequences. Sequenced input: naive CXCR3- CD8+ T cells from blood. All receptors derive from a human donor in good health. Some clones in this sample may be carry-over from other donors' samples. Both conserved end residues are part of each CDR3. Each record gives: V gene, J gene, CDR3 protein.

V: TRBV29-1; J: TRBJ1-1; CDR3: CSVEGLDTEAFF
V: TRBV28; J: TRBJ1-5; CDR3: CASSLPGFRNQPQHF
V: TRBV27; J: TRBJ2-7; CDR3: CASKLAPRHPYEQYF
V: TRBV2; J: TRBJ2-7; CDR3: CASSEAPTGYEQYF
V: TRBV10-3; J: TRBJ2-7; CDR3: CAISTTTTGEQYF
V: TRBV6-2/TRBV6-3; J: TRBJ2-1; CDR3: CASSPAGTEQFF
V: TRBV6-1; J: TRBJ2-6; CDR3: CASSELSGSGANVLTF
V: TRBV7-9; J: TRBJ2-3; CDR3: CASSFTKGTASTDTQYF
V: TRBV19; J: TRBJ2-4; CDR3: CASSLAGFLGDIQYF
V: TRBV6-2/TRBV6-3; J: TRBJ2-5; CDR3: CASSYTLPRSQETQYF
V: TRBV29-1; J: TRBJ2-4; CDR3: CSVAGVIGAKNIQYF
V: TRBV20-1; J: TRBJ2-2; CDR3: CSAAGTGQSGELFF
V: TRBV5-6; J: TRBJ2-7; CDR3: CASSFADEQYF
V: TRBV12-3/TRBV12-4; J: TRBJ1-6; CDR3: CASTFLVHGQLYNSPLHF
V: TRBV6-5; J: TRBJ2-1; CDR3: CASSYSGLVPYNEQFF
V: TRBV25-1; J: TRBJ2-2; CDR3: CASTLGGAGELFF
V: TRBV2; J: TRBJ2-7; CDR3: CASSDIQGRDEQYF
V: TRBV5-8; J: TRBJ2-7; CDR3: CASSLFQREPSYEQYF
V: TRBV7-9; J: TRBJ1-2; CDR3: CASSYPQGQGDGYTF
V: TRBV2; J: TRBJ1-5; CDR3: CASTEGPDSNQTQHF
V: TRBV7-2; J: TRBJ2-5; CDR3: CASSLDGLDQETQYF
V: TRBV6-6; J: TRBJ1-2; CDR3: CASSYSGDRVGYTF
V: TRBV29-1; J: TRBJ2-4; CDR3: CSVETGRGKNIQYF
V: TRBV29-1; J: TRBJ2-3; CDR3: CSAVGGDTQYF
V: TRBV5-6; J: TRBJ1-2; CDR3: CASSLGNLGYGYTF
V: TRBV4-2; J: TRBJ2-7; CDR3: CASSQGQGADEQYF
V: TRBV6-5; J: TRBJ2-7; CDR3: CASSYSLQGRDYEQYF
V: TRBV29-1; J: TRBJ1-1; CDR3: CSVDEKDRVPEAFF
V: TRBV6-1; J: TRBJ2-3; CDR3: CASSSWVALTDTQYF
V: TRBV28; J: TRBJ2-7; CDR3: CATSPGTGGGYEQYF
V: TRBV7-2; J: TRBJ2-7; CDR3: CASSLPGTNYEQYF
V: TRBV6-2/TRBV6-3; J: TRBJ1-5; CDR3: CASSQHRSQPQHF
V: TRBV6-5; J: TRBJ2-7; CDR3: CASSTAYEQYF
V: TRBV5-6; J: TRBJ2-7; CDR3: CASSPAGTGIYEQYF
V: TRBV29-1; J: TRBJ2-7; CDR3: CSVPQGNGEQYF
V: TRBV15; J: TRBJ2-7; CDR3: CATHRAGAYEQYF